The clone carrying this T cell receptor (beta chain) has a handful of counts. The same CDR3 is also encoded by other DNA sequences in this sample. These data come from a study of blood T cell repertoires in COVID-19. Trimming stripped 0 bases from V and 5 bases from J, with 6 bases between. Germline values: CDR1 SGHKS, CDR2 YYEKEE (reference sequence). The CDR3 contains 14 residues. This table comes from immunoSEQ multiplex PCR, and its TCRdb copy is limited to in-frame clones, with some not included. Of some 300,000 clones listed, 85% to 95% are singletons. This TCR was sampled from a woman in her thirties who had been exposed to COVID-19. This chain uses TRBV5-5 with TRBJ1-6; D is unresolved. Sequences were obtained from PBMCs or T cells enriched from blood (not recorded which). DNA of the CDR3: TGTGCCAGCAGCTTGGGGCGGCATAATTCACCCCTCCACTTT. Its translation is CASSLGRHNSPLHF.